These 14 T cell receptor beta chains were sequenced from one sample in a study of T cell responses to AZD1222 COVID-19 vaccine. TCRdb's copy holds only in-frame clones and misses some; the assay was immunoSEQ multiplex PCR. The sample yields some 120,000 clones, approximately 83% seen once. The sequenced sample was peripheral blood, obtained on day 0 of MenACWY control vaccination. Every receptor here comes from an adult in good health.

This clone was picked up a small number of times. CDR3 sequence: CAIAGDLHPDTQYF. For the CDR3, the DNA is TGTGCCATCGCCGGGGACTTACACCCAGATACGCAGTATTTT. The chain recombines TRBV6-5 with TRBJ2-3, with D possibly matching TRBD2 (6 bases). The V end was cut by 10 bases, the J end by 4 bases, with 18 bases between. This CDR3 contains 14 residues. CDR1 is MNHEY and CDR2 is SVGAGI in the germline V gene.

The chain joins TRBV7-9 to TRBJ2-1; D may be TRBD1 (6 bases). The CDR3 consists of 17 residues. Trimming stripped 4 bases from V and 3 bases from J, with 19 bases between. Germline-derived CDR1 and CDR2 are SEHNR and FQNEAQ (reference sequence). As DNA, the CDR3 is TGTGCCAGCAGCTCCCGGACAGATCTGTCAGGCTACAATGAGCAGTTCTTC. Translated: CASSSRTDLSGYNEQFF.

CDR3 in DNA: TGTGCCAGCAGCTCCGACTTGGGTGATAGCGGGGGGTTGGAGACCCAGTACTTC. Residues: CASSSDLGDSGGLETQYF. This sequence joins TRBV7-9 and TRBJ2-5; 10 bases agree with TRBD2. The trim removed 4 bases at V and 5 bases at J, leaving 16 bases unmatched. The CDR3 length is 18 residues. Germline loops: CDR1 SEHNR, CDR2 FQNEAQ (reference sequence).

J is TRBJ2-1 and V is TRBV4-1; D call uncertain. Trimming removed 0 bases at V and 7 bases at J, with 10 bases between. Germline-derived CDR1 and CDR2 are MGHRA and YSYEKL. The CDR3 is 14 amino acids. This CDR3 reads CASSQDPLLNEQFF. The DNA for the CDR3 is TGCGCCAGCAGCCAAGACCCACTTCTTAATGAGCAGTTCTTC.

The rearrangement uses TRBV21-1 and TRBJ2-1; the table calls TRBD2, which could not be checked here. TRBV21-1 is a recognized pseudogene. This CDR3 region has 15 residues. In DNA, the CDR3 is TGTGCCAGCAGCAAGGTGAGGCGTGGGTACAATGAGCAGTTCTTC. Translating it yields CASSKVRRGYNEQFF.

The V gene is TRBV9, the J gene TRBJ2-3; D might be TRBD2 (5 bases). Germline CDR1 reads SGDLS; CDR2 reads YYNGEE. The CDR3 is 13 residues long. V was shortened by 2 bases and J by 6 bases, with 10 bases between the two germline ends. The CDR3 sequence is CASSVSGEDTQYF. The DNA for the CDR3 is TGTGCCAGCAGCGTTAGTGGGGAGGATACGCAGTATTTT. Complete variable domain (other parts from reference TRBV9 and TRBJ2-3): DSGVTQTPKHLITATGQRVTLRCSPRSGDLSVYWYQQSLDQGLQFLIQYYNGEERAKGNILERFSAQQFPDLHSELNLSSLELGDSALYFCASSVSGEDTQYFGPGTRLTVL.

The rearrangement joins TRBV5-6 to TRBJ1-4; 10 bases fit TRBD1. Trimming at V came to 5 bases and at J to 8 bases, leaving 9 bases not matched to a gene. The germline CDR1 and CDR2 sequences are SGHDT and YYEEEE. CDR3 size: 15 residues. Written as DNA, the CDR3 is TGTGCCAGCAGTGAGACAGGGGGCGCAGACGAAAAACTGTTTTTT. The encoded protein is CASSETGGADEKLFF.

V gene TRBV6-2 or TRBV6-3 combines with J gene TRBJ2-1; either TRBD1 or TRBD2 may fit D (7 bases each). The CDR3 loop spans 17 amino acids. V was shortened by 4 bases and J by 8 bases, with 24 bases between the two germline ends. Germline V gene lookup returns CDR1 MNHEY and CDR2 SVGEGT. CDR3 in DNA: TGTGCCAGCAGTTGGAGACAGGGAGGGGTCGTTAGGGATGAGCAGTTCTTC. This gives the protein CASSWRQGGVVRDEQFF.

J is TRBJ2-7 and V is TRBV7-9; 7 bases line up with TRBD1. Germline-derived CDR1 and CDR2 are SEHNR and FQNEAQ (reference sequence). The V and J ends lost 2 bases and 4 bases, in that order; junction bases with no gene match: 8. The length of the CDR3 is 15 residues. DNA for the CDR3: TGTGCCAGCAGCTTAACGACCGGGACAGAATACGAGCAGTACTTC. Amino acids: CASSLTTGTEYEQYF.

This chain joins TRBV7-3 and TRBJ2-2; D uncertain. This CDR3 contains 14 residues. Germline CDR1 and CDR2: SGHTA and FQGTGA. V lost 1 base to trimming and J lost 7 bases, with 10 bases between them. The CDR3 protein is CASSLNRAGGELFF. CDR3 DNA: TGTGCCAGCAGCTTAAATAGAGCCGGCGGGGAGCTGTTTTTT.

The rearrangement links TRBV28 to TRBJ1-2, with D unresolved. The CDR3 runs 14 residues. Looked up from germline, CDR1 is MDHEN and CDR2 is SYDVKM. Trimming stripped 5 bases from V and 7 bases from J, with 17 bases between. CDR3 DNA sequence: TGTGCCAGCAGTCCGACCCGGGGAGCTAGTGGCTACACCTTC. As protein: CASSPTRGASGYTF.

The V and J genes are TRBV7-8 and TRBJ2-1; 7 nucleotides agree with TRBD1. The germline V gene encodes CDR1 SGHVS and CDR2 FQNEAQ. V was clipped by 5 bases and J by 4 bases; unmatched bases: 11. This CDR3 spans 16 amino acids. The CDR3 region is CASSPEGAGFYNEQFF. CDR3 DNA: TGTGCCAGCAGCCCCGAGGGGGCAGGTTTTTACAATGAGCAGTTCTTC.

The chain has TRBV11-2 and TRBJ1-1, with a possible D match to TRBD1 (5 bases). The CDR3 runs 16 residues. Deletions cut 0 bases from V and 1 base from J, with 12 bases between. Germline CDR1 is SGHAT and CDR2 is FQNNGV. CDR3 residues: CASSLDWAGTNTEAFF. The CDR3 nucleotides are TGTGCCAGCAGCTTAGATTGGGCGGGGACGAACACTGAAGCTTTCTTT.

This clone was seen a handful of times. The chain recombines TRBV24-1 with TRBJ2-3; 8 nucleotides line up with TRBD1. J gave up 2 bases and V 5 bases, and 5 bases lay outside the gene matches. Germline CDR1 is KGHDR and CDR2 is SFDVKD. The CDR3 has 15 residues. The CDR3 nucleotides are TGTGCCACCAGTGGACAGGGGTCCCTCACAGATACGCAGTATTTT. Amino acid sequence: CATSGQGSLTDTQYF.